This T cell receptor beta chain was captured by sequencing in a study of T cells in Graves' hyperthyroidism and ophthalmopathy. Turning to the study itself: The initial diagnosis was the point when peripheral blood was collected, ahead of any treatment. Broader study findings: Model output signaled ophthalmopathy a median 6.5 months ahead of onset.

As concerns this clonotype: Its antigen is unidentified.

The V gene lost 1 base and the J gene lost 7 bases, with 23 bases spanning the gap. CDR3 length: 18 residues. Germline CDR1 SGHVS, CDR2 FQNEAQ. Graves' hyperthyroidism was deemed stable given no ophthalmopathy progression within 18 months. The study enrolled patients aged 18 to 65 with newly diagnosed hyperthyroidism of under 2 months' duration. Amplified TCR beta CDR3 regions came from RNA transcripts. HTBI primers were used for first-round RT-PCR of the TCR CDR3. From the multiplex PCR reads, TCRdb called clonotypes with MiXCR, one entry per CDR3 protein. The sample holds some 760,000 distinct CDR3 sequences, about 14% seen once.

This rearrangement joins TRBV7-8 to TRBJ1-5; D uncertain. Sequencing input: blood. This receptor was identified in a woman under 30 with Graves' hyperthyroidism. The CDR3 loop is CASSLGIYVVSGGQPQHF. The CDR3 nucleotides read TGTGCCAGCAGCTTAGGAATTTATGTAGTTTCCGGTGGCCAGCCCCAGCATTTT.